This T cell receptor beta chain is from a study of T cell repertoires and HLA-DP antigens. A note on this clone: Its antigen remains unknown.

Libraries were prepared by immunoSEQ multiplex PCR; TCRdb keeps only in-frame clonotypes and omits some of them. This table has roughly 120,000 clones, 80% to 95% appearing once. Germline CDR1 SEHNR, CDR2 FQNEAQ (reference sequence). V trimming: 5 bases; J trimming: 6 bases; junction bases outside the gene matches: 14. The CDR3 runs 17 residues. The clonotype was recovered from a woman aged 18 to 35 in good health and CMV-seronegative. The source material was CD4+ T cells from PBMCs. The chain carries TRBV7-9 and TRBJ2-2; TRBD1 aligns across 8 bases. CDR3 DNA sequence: TGTGCCAGCAGCCCCGAAATTAGGACAGGGCGGGCCGGGGAGCTGTTTTTT. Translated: CASSPEIRTGRAGELFF.